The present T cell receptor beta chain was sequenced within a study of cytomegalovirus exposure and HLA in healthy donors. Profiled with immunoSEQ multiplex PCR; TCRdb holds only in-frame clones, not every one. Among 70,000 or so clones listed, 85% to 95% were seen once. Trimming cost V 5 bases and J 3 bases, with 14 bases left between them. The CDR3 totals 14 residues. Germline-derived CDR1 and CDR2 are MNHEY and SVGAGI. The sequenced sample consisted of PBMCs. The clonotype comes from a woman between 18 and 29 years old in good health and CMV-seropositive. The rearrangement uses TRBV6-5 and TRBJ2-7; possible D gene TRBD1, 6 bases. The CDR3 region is CASSQEQGLYEQYF. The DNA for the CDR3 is TGTGCCAGCAGTCAAGAACAGGGTCTCTACGAGCAGTACTTC.